This T cell receptor (beta chain) was profiled in a study of blood T cell repertoires in COVID-19. Study details: The samples span acute and convalescent COVID-19 from the United States, Italy and Spain.

How the authors handled the data: From reference gene primer amplification, estimates of nucleated cell counts were derived. Sequenced by immunoSEQ multiplex PCR; TCRdb stores in-frame clones only, minus some. Clone size and V and J calls were adopted from that table, with D and trimming inferred from the DNA. Of under 200,000 clones in the sample, about 90% were seen once. This TCR was recovered from a man in his forties with active or convalescent COVID-19. The sample consisted of peripheral blood.

The CDR3 coding sequence is TGTGCCAGCAGCCAAGAGGGAGGGACCCGTAATGAAAAACTGTTTTTT. This codes for CASSQEGGTRNEKLFF. The rearrangement links TRBV3-1 (or the pseudogene TRBV3-2) to TRBJ1-4; tentative D call: TRBD1 (5 bases). The germline V gene encodes CDR1 LGHDT and CDR2 YNNKEL (reference sequence). Trimming removed 0 bases at V and 4 bases at J, with 12 bases between. This CDR3 is built from 16 residues.